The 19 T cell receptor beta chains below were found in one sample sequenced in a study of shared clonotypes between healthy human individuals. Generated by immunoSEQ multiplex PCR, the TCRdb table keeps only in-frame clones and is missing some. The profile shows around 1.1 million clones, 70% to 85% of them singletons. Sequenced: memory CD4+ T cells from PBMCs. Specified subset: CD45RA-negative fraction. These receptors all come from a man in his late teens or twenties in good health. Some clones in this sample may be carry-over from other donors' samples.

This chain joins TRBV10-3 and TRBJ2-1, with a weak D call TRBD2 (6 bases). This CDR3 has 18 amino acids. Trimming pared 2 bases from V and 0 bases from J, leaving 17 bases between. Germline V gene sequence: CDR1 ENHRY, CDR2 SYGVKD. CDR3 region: CAISEPVRAGSSYNEQFF. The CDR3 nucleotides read TGTGCCATCAGTGAGCCAGTCCGGGCGGGAAGCTCCTACAATGAGCAGTTCTTC.

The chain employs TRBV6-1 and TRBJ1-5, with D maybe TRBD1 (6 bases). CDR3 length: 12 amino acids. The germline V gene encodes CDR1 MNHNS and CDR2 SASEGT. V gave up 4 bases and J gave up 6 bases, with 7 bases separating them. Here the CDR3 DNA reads TGTGCCAGCAGTGCCAGGGGTCAGCCCCAGCATTTT. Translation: CASSARGQPQHF.

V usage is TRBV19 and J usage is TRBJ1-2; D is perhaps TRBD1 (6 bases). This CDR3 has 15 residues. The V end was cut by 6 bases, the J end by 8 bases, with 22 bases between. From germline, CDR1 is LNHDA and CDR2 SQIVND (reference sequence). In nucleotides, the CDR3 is TGTGCCAGTAGATTCGTGGTGGACAGTGGTATGGGCTACACCTTC. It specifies CASRFVVDSGMGYTF.

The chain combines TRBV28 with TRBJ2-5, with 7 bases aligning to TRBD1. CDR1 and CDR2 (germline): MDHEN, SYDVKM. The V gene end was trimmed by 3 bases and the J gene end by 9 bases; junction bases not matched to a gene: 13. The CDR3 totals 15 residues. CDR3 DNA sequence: TGTGCCAGCAGTTTGGAAGGCCCCGGTCAGGGGGCCCAGTACTTC. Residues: CASSLEGPGQGAQYF. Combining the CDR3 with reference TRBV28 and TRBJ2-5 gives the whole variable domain DVKVTQSSRYLVKRTGEKVFLECVQDMDHENMFWYRQDPGLGLRLIYFSYDVKMKEKGDIPEGYSVSREKKERFSLILESASTNQTSMYLCASSLEGPGQGAQYFGPGTRLLVL.

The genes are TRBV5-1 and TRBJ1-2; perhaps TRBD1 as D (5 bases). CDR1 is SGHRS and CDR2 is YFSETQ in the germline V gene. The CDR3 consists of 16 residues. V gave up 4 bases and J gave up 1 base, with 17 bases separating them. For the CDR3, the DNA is TGCGCCAGCAGCCCGACTCGACAGTCTGGTAACTATGGCTACACCTTC. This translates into CASSPTRQSGNYGYTF. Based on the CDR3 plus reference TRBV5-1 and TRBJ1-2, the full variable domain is KAGVTQTPRYLIKTRGQQVTLSCSPISGHRSVSWYQQTPGQGLQFLFEYFSETQRNKGNFPGRFSGRQFSNSRSEMNVSTLELGDSALYLCASSPTRQSGNYGYTFGSGTRLTVV.

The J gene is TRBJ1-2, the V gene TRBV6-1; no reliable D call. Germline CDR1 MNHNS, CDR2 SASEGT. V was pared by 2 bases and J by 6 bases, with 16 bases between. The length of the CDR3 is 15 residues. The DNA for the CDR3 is TGTGCCAGCAGTGAACTGCCCCAGGAAATTGATGGCTACACCTTC. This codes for CASSELPQEIDGYTF.

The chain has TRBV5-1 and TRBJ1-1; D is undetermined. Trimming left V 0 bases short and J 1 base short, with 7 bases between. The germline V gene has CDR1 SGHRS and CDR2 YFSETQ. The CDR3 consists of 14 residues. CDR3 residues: CASSLERPNTEAFF. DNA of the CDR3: TGCGCCAGCAGCTTGGAACGGCCGAACACTGAAGCTTTCTTT.

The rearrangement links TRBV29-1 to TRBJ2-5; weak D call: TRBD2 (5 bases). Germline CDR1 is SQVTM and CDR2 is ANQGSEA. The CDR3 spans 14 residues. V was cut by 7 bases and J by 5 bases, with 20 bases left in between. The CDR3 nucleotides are TGCAGCGCTGAGGGCGGGCAGGTCGCGGAGACCCAGTACTTC. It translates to CSAEGGQVAETQYF.

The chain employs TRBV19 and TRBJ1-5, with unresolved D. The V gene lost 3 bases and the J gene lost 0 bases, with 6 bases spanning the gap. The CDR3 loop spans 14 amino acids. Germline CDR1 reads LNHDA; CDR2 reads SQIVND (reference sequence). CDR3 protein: CASSMRDSNQPQHF. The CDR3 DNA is TGTGCCAGTAGTATGCGAGATAGCAATCAGCCCCAGCATTTT.

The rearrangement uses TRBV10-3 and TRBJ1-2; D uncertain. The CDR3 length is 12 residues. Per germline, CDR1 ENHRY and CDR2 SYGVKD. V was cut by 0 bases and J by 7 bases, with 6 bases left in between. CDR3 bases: TGTGCCATCAGTGAGTCGAATCGTGGCTACACCTTC. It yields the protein CAISESNRGYTF.

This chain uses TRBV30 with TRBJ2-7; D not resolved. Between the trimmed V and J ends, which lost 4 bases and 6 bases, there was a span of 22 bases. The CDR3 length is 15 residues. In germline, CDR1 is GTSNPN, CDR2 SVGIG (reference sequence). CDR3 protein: CAWTSAVVSSREQYF. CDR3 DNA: TGTGCCTGGACCTCCGCCGTGGTGTCCTCCCGCGAGCAGTACTTC. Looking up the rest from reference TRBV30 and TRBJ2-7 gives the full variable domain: SQTIHQWPATLVQPVGSPLSLECTVEGTSNPNLYWYRQAAGRGLQLLFYSVGIGQISSEVPQNLSASRPQDRQFILSSKKLLLSDSGFYLCAWTSAVVSSREQYFGPGTRLTVT.

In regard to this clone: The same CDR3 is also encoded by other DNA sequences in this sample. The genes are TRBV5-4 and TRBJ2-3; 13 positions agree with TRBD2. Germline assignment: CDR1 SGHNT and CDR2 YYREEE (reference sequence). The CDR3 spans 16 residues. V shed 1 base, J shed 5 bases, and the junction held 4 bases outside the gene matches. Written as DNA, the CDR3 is TGTGCCAGCAGCTTGCGACTAGCGGGAGGTCAAGATACGCAGTATTTT. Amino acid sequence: CASSLRLAGGQDTQYF.

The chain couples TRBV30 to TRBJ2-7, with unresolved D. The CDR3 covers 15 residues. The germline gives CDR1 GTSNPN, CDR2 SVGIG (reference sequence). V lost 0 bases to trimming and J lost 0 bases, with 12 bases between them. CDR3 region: CAWSVWRKHSYEQYF. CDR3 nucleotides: TGTGCCTGGAGTGTGTGGCGGAAACACTCCTACGAGCAGTACTTC.

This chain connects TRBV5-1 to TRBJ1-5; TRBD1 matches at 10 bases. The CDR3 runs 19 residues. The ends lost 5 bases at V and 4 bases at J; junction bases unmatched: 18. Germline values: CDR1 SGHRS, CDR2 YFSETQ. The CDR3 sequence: CASRQAGTGAPRLNQPQHF. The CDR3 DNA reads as TGCGCCAGCAGGCAAGCCGGGACAGGGGCCCCCCGACTGAATCAGCCCCAGCATTTT.

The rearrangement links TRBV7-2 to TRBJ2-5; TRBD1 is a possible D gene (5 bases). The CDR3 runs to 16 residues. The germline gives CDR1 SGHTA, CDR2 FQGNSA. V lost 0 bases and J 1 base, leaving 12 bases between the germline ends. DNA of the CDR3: TGTGCCAGCAGCTTAGCGGGGTCCAGGGCCCAAGAGACCCAGTACTTC. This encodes CASSLAGSRAQETQYF.

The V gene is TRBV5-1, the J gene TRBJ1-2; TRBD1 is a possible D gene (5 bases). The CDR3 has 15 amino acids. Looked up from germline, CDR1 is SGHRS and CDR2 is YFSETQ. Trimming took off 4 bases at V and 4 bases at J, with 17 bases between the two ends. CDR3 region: CASSTPDGGGYGYTF. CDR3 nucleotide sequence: TGCGCCAGCAGCACCCCAGACGGGGGGGGCTATGGCTACACCTTC.

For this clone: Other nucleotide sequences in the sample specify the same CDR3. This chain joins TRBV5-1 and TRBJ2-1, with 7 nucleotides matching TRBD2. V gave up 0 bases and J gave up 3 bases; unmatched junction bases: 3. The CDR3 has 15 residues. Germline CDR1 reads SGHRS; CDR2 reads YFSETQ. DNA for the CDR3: TGCGCCAGCAGCTTGGCTGCTAGCGGCTACAATGAGCAGTTCTTC. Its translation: CASSLAASGYNEQFF.

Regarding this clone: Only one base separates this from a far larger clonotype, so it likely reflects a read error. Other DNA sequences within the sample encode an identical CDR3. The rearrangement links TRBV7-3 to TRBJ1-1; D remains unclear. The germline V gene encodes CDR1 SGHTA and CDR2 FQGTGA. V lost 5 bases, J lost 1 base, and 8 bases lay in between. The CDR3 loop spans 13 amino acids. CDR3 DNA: TGTGCCAGCAGCCCCGGACGGAACACTGAAGCTTTCTTT. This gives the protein CASSPGRNTEAFF.

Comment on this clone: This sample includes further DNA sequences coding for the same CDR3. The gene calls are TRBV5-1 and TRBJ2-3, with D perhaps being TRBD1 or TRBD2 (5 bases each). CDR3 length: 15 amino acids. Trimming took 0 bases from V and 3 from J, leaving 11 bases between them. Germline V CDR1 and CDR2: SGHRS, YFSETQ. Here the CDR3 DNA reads TGCGCCAGCAGCTTGGTGGGGGTTGTGACAGATACGCAGTATTTT. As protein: CASSLVGVVTDTQYF.